The subject of this entry is one T cell receptor beta chain. Its target is unknown. TCRbeta library preparation incorporated unique molecular identifiers. TCRdb used MiXCR to reprocess the PCR reads, holding one entry per CDR3 protein. The repertoire includes about 460,000 distinct CDR3 sequences, roughly 10% of them detected once, and 14% sits in the top ten. V shed 4 bases and J shed 1 base, with 10 bases lying between them. Germline-derived CDR1 and CDR2 are SGHTA and FQGNSA. This CDR3 comprises 14 residues. This record comes from a study of T-cell reconstitution after alpha-beta-depleted transplantation in children. Study-wide points: There were reportedly several hundred expanded graft clones from which alpha-beta T cells came about two months after transplant. Counts and diversity of T cells one year after transplant came mostly from newly produced T cells. The high TCRbeta diversity at day 60 in some patients came from surviving recipient T cells and thymic progenitors.

The chain is built from TRBV7-2 and TRBJ2-5; D might be TRBD2 (6 bases). This clonotype originated in a female patient between 2 and 15 years old who had a stem cell transplant for aplastic anemia, so the T cells may come from the graft donor. The sample consisted of PBMCs, mostly from graft donor cells, taken 180 days after TCRalphabeta/CD19-depleted stem cell transplant. CDR3 in DNA: TGTGCCAGCAGCTCCTCTAGCGCCCAAGAGACCCAGTACTTC. Encoded protein: CASSSSSAQETQYF.